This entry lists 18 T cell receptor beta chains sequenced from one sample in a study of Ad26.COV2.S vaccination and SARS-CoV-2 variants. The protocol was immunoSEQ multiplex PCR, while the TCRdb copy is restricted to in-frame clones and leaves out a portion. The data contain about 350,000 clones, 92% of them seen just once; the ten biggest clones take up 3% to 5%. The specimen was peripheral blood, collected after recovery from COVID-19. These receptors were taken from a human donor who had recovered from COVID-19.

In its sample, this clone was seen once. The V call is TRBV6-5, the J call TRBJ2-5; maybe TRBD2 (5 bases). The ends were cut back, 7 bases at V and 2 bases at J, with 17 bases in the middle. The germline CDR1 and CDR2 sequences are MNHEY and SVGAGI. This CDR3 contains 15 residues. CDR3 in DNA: TGTGCCAGCACCGATGGGGTAACGGGGCAAGAGACCCAGTACTTC. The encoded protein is CASTDGVTGQETQYF.

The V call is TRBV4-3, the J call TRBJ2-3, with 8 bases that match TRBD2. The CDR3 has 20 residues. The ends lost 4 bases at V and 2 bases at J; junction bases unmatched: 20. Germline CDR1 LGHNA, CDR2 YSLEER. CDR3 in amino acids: CASSPRFDLEPSGLTDTQYF. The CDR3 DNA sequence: TGCGCCAGCAGCCCCCGGTTTGACTTAGAGCCTAGCGGGCTCACAGATACGCAGTATTTT.

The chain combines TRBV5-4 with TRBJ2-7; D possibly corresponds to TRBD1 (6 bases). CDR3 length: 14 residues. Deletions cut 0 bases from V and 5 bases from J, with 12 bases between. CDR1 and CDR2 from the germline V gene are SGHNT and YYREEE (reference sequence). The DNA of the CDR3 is TGTGCCAGCAGCTTGGGACAGGCTCCCAACGAGCAGTACTTC. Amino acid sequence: CASSLGQAPNEQYF.

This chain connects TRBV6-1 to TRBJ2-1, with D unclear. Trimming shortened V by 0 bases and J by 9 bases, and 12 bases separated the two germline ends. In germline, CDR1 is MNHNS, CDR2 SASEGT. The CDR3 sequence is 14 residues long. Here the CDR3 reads CASSEAWVGIEQFF. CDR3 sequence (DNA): TGTGCCAGCAGTGAAGCGTGGGTAGGTATTGAGCAGTTCTTC.

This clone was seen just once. CDR3 in amino acids: CASRERGLANTGELFF. The CDR3 nucleotides read TGTGCCAGCAGAGAACGGGGACTAGCGAACACCGGGGAGCTGTTTTTT. The gene calls are TRBV6-4 and TRBJ2-2, with TRBD2 matching over 8 bases. The CDR3 is made up of 16 amino acids. Germline CDR1 reads MRHNA; CDR2 reads SNTAGT. The junction had 6 bases not matched to a gene; V was cut back by 6 bases and J by 0 bases.

As DNA, the CDR3 is TGTGCCAGCAGTACCCTCGGCCGACAGACTTCTCAGCCCCAGCATTTT. Protein product: CASSTLGRQTSQPQHF. The V gene is TRBV5-5, the J gene TRBJ1-5, with D perhaps matching TRBD1 (5 bases). Germline assignment: CDR1 SGHKS and CDR2 YYEKEE (reference sequence). Trimming removed 5 bases at V and 6 bases at J, with 21 bases between. The CDR3 spans 16 residues.

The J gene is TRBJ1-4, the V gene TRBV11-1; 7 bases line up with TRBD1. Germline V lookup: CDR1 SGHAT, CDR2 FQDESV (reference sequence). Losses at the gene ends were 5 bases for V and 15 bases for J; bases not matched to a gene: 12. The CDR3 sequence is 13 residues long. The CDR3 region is CASSPDRPGRVFF. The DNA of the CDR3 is TGTGCCAGCAGCCCGGACAGGCCCGGGAGGGTGTTTTTT.

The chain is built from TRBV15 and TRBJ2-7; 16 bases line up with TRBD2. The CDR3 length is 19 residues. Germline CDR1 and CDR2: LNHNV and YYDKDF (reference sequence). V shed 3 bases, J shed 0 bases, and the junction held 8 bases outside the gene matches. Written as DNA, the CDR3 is TGTGCCACCAGCAGTCCCGGGACTAGCGGGGGGGGGAGCTCCTACGAGCAGTACTTC. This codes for CATSSPGTSGGGSSYEQYF.

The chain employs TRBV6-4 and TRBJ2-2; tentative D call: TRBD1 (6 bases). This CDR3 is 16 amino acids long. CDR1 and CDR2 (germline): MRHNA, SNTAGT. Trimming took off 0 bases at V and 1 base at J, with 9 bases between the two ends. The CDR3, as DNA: TGTGCCAGCAGTGACTCAAAGACAGGGAACACCGGGGAGCTGTTTTTT. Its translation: CASSDSKTGNTGELFF.

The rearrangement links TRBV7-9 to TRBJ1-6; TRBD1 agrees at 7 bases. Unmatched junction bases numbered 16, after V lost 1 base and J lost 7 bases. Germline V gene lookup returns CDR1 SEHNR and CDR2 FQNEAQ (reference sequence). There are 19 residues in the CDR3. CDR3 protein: CASSLEVGGTGVGNSPLHF. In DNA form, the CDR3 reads TGTGCCAGCAGCTTAGAAGTCGGGGGAACAGGGGTCGGGAATTCACCCCTCCACTTT.

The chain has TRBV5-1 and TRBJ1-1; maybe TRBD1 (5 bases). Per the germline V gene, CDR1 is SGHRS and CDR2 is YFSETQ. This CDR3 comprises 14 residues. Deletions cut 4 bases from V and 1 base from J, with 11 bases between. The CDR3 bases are TGCGCCAGCAGCGTTGGGACGGCGAACACTGAAGCTTTCTTT. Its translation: CASSVGTANTEAFF.

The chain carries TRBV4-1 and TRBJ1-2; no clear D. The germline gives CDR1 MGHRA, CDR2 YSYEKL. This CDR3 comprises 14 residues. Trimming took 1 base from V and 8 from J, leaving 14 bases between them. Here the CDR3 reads CASSQGVLSHGYTF. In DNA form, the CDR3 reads TGCGCCAGCAGCCAAGGGGTCCTATCCCACGGCTACACCTTC.

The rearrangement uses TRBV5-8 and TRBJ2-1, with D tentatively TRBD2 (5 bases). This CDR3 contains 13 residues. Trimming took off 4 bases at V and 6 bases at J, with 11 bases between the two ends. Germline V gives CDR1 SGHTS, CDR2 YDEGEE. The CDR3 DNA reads TGTGCCAGCAGCGAGTCCCGGGGCAATGAGCAGTTCTTC. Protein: CASSESRGNEQFF.

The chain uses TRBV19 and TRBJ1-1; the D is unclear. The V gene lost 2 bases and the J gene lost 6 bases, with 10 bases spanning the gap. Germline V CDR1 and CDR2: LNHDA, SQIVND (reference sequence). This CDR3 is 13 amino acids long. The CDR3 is CASSIWAGPEAFF. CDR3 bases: TGTGCCAGTAGTATATGGGCAGGACCTGAAGCTTTCTTT.

This CDR3 is CASSVGQGWTEAFF. The CDR3 region has the DNA TGCGCCAGCAGCGTGGGACAGGGGTGGACTGAAGCTTTCTTT. This chain uses TRBV5-1 with TRBJ1-1; 10 positions agree with TRBD1. Trimming at V came to 4 bases and at J to 5 bases, leaving 5 bases not matched to a gene. The CDR3 covers 14 residues. CDR1 is SGHRS and CDR2 is YFSETQ in the germline V gene. The entire variable domain, with the rest obtained from reference TRBV5-1 and TRBJ1-1, is as follows: KAGVTQTPRYLIKTRGQQVTLSCSPISGHRSVSWYQQTPGQGLQFLFEYFSETQRNKGNFPGRFSGRQFSNSRSEMNVSTLELGDSALYLCASSVGQGWTEAFFGQGTRLTVV.

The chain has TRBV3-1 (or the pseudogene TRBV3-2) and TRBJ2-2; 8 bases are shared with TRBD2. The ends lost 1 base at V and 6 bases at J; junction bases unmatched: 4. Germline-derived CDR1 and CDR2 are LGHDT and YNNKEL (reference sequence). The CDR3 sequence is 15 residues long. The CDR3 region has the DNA TGTGCCAGCAGCCAAGTAAACGGGGGGGCCGGGGAGCTGTTTTTT. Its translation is CASSQVNGGAGELFF.

In DNA form, the CDR3 reads TGTGCCAGCAGTTGGGACTGGAGGCAGCCCCAGCATTTT. It translates to CASSWDWRQPQHF. The V gene is TRBV6-5, the J gene TRBJ1-5; tentatively, D is TRBD1 (5 bases). The CDR3 contains 13 residues. The germline V gene encodes CDR1 MNHEY and CDR2 SVGAGI. V was clipped by 4 bases and J by 7 bases, with 11 bases between them.

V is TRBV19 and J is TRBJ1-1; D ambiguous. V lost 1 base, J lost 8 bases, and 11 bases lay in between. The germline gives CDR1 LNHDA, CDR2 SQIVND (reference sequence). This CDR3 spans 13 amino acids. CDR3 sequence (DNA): TGTGCCAGTAGTATAGGGGTAGGGCGAGAAGCTTTCTTT. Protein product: CASSIGVGREAFF.